Listed here is a single T cell receptor (beta chain). The data were obtained in a study of blood T cells in healthy people across ages. Together with a sample-barcoded 5' primer, a J-beta primer mix was included in a second PCR lasting roughly 6 to 12 cycles. Every cDNA molecule carried a tag from a template-switch adaptor bearing 12 random nucleotides. One entry per CDR3 protein, called by TCRdb with MiXCR from the 5' RACE reads. The sample has roughly 500,000 distinct CDR3 sequences; approximately 25% are singletons. Trimming cost V 8 bases and J 3 bases, with 20 bases left between them. Germline lookup yields CDR1 MNHNS and CDR2 SASEGT. The CDR3 is made up of 16 amino acids. Isolation yielded PBMCs, at least 6.5 million per sample, in every case. These data were also filed under a second study, of T cells of mothers and their children.

Sequencing used blood. The TCR sequence derives from a boy aged 5-17 years in good health. The chain is built from TRBV6-1 and TRBJ1-3, with no clear D. The chain's CDR3 is CASGNPLLDVGNTIYF. The CDR3 bases are TGTGCCAGCGGGAACCCCCTCCTGGATGTTGGAAACACCATATATTTT.